This T cell receptor beta chain was observed in a study of blood T cell repertoires in COVID-19. Turning to the study itself: Samples of COVID-19 (acute and convalescent) were obtained from the United States, Italy and Spain. PBMCs, B-cell-depleted T cells, or T cells were the source of the cDNA or gDNA that made up the material.

Study processing details: Researchers report that nucleated cell counts were estimated from reference gene primer amplification. The method was immunoSEQ multiplex PCR; TCRdb's version includes in-frame clones alone and lacks a portion of them. That table furnishes V, J and clone size, whereas the DNA furnished D and trimming. Here the sample spans 60,000 to 85,000 clones, 60% to 80% being singletons. The ends were cut back, 4 bases at V and 4 bases at J, with 26 bases in the middle. CDR1 is SGDLS and CDR2 is YYNGEE in the germline V gene. The CDR3 length is 18 residues. A few counts support this clone.

Specimen: peripheral blood. The source is a woman aged 55 to 70 with acute or convalescent COVID-19. The chain employs TRBV9 and TRBJ1-2; tentative D call: TRBD1 (5 bases). DNA for the CDR3: TGTGCCAGCAGCCTCAACCCGAAGGGACGGTCGGGGGTCTATGGCTACACCTTC. This gives the protein CASSLNPKGRSGVYGYTF.